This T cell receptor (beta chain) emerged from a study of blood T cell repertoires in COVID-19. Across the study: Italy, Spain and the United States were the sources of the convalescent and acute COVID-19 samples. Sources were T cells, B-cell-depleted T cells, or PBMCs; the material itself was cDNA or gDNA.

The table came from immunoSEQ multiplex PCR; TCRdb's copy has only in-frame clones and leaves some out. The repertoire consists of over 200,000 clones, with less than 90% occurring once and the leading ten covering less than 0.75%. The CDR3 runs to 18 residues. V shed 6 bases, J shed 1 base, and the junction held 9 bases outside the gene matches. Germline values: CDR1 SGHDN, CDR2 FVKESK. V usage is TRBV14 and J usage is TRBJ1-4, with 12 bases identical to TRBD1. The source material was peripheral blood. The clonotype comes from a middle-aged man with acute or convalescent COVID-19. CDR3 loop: CASRRDRGLILTNEKLFF. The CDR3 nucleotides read TGTGCCAGCAGGCGGGACAGGGGGCTTATTTTAACTAATGAAAAACTGTTTTTT. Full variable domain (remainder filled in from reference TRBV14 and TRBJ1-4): EAGVTQFPSHSVIEKGQTVTLRCDPISGHDNLYWYRRVMGKEIKFLLHFVKESKQDESGMPNNRFLAERTGGTYSTLKVQPAELEDSGVYFCASRRDRGLILTNEKLFFGSGTQLSVL.